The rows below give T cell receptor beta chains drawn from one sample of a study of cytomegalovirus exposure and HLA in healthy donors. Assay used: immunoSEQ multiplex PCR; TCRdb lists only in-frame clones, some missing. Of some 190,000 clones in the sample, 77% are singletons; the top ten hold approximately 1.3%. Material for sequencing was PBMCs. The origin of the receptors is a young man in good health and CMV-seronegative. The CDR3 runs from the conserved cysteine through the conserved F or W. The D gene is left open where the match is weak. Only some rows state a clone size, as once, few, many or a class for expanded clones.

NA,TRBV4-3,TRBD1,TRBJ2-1,CASSQVGAGGRINEQFF,TGCGCCAGCAGCCAAGTAGGTGCAGGGGGCCGGATAAATGAGCAGTTCTTC
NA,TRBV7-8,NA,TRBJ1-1,CASSQGQGTEAFF,TGTGCCAGCAGCCAGGGGCAGGGCACTGAAGCTTTCTTT
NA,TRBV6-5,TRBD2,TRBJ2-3,CATSPSGRWADTQYF,TGTGCCACCTCTCCTAGCGGGAGATGGGCGGATACGCAGTATTTT
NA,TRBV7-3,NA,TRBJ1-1,CASSSGVNTEAFF,TGTGCCAGCAGCTCAGGGGTAAACACTGAAGCTTTCTTT
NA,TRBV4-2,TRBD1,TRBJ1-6,CASSQDAPMTGGMDSPLHF,TGTGCCAGCAGCCAAGACGCCCCTATGACAGGGGGGATGGATTCACCCCTCCACTTT
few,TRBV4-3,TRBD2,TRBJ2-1,CASSLQLAGDEQFF,TGCGCCAGCAGCCTACAACTAGCGGGGGATGAGCAGTTCTTC
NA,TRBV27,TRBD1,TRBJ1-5,CASSFTGGIQPQHF,TGTGCCAGCAGTTTTACAGGGGGTATTCAGCCCCAGCATTTT
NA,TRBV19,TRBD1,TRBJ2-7,CASSPDRAQSGEQYF,TGTGCCAGTAGCCCGGACAGGGCGCAAAGTGGGGAGCAGTACTTC
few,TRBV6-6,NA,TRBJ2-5,CASSYTGRGETQYF,TGTGCCAGCAGTTACACAGGGAGGGGAGAGACCCAGTACTTC
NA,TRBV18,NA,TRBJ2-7,CASSPQLADEQYF,TGTGCCAGCTCACCACAACTAGCCGACGAGCAGTACTTC
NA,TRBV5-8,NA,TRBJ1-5,CASSLSGWGRPQHF,TGTGCCAGCAGCTTGTCAGGGTGGGGGCGGCCCCAGCATTTT
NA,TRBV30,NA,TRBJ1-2,CAWSVQKLPNYGYTF,TGTGCCTGGAGTGTACAGAAGCTACCTAACTATGGCTACACCTTC
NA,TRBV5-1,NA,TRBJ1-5,CASSLREDQPQHF,TGCGCCAGCAGCTTGAGGGAGGATCAGCCCCAGCATTTT
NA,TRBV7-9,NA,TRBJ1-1,CASSPEVRNTEAFF,TGTGCCAGCAGCCCTGAGGTCAGAAACACTGAAGCTTTCTTT
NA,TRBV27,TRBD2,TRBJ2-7,CASSPAGLAVCEQYF,TGTGCCAGCAGCCCCGCTGGACTAGCGGTCTGCGAGCAGTACTTC
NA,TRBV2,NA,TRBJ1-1,CASRYRALGSAFF,TGTGCCAGCAGGTACAGGGCGCTCGGGTCGGCTTTCTTT
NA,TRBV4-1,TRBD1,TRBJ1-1,CASSQTGARTEAFF,TGCGCCAGCAGCCAGACAGGGGCGCGCACTGAAGCTTTCTTT
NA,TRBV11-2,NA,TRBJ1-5,CASSFGGQSNQPQHF,TGTGCCAGCAGCTTCGGGGGGCAGAGCAATCAGCCCCAGCATTTT
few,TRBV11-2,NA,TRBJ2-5,CASSSNSGSTSTETQYF,TGTGCCAGCAGCTCCAACTCCGGGTCTACCTCTACAGAGACCCAGTACTTC
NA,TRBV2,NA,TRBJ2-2,CASSELEPSGTGELFF,TGTGCCAGCAGTGAACTTGAACCATCGGGTACCGGGGAGCTGTTTTTT
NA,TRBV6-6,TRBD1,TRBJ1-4,CASSRTGGWEKLFF,TGTGCCAGCAGCCGGACAGGGGGGTGGGAAAAACTGTTTTTT
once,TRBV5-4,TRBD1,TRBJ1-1,CASSLDRGTATEAFF,TGTGCCAGCAGCTTGGACCGAGGGACAGCCACTGAAGCTTTCTTT
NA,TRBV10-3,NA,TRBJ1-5,CAISESFRGVNQPQHF,TGTGCCATCAGTGAGTCGTTCAGGGGCGTCAATCAGCCCCAGCATTTT
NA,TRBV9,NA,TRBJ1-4,CASSVGWTENEKLFF,TGTGCCAGCAGCGTAGGTTGGACAGAGAATGAAAAACTGTTTTTT
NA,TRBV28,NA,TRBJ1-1,CASRADPTEAFF,TGTGCCAGCAGAGCCGATCCCACTGAAGCTTTCTTT
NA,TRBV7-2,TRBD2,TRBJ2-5,CASSSPTSWKTQYF,TGTGCCAGCAGCTCCCCGACTAGCTGGAAGACCCAGTACTTC
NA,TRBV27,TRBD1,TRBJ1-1,CASRIRGRGTEAFF,TGTGCCAGCAGGATCAGGGGGCGAGGCACTGAAGCTTTCTTT
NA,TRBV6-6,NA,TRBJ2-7,CASKTRGGYEQYF,TGTGCCAGCAAGACTAGGGGGGGGTACGAGCAGTACTTC
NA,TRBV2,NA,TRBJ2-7,CATNRIPTYEQYF,TGTGCCACAAACAGAATACCCACTTACGAGCAGTACTTC
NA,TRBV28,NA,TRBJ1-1,CASQGGITEAFF,TGTGCCAGCCAGGGCGGAATTACTGAAGCTTTCTTT
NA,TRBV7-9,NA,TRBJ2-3,CASSRSTSTDTQYF,TGTGCCAGCAGCCGCTCGACTAGCACAGATACGCAGTATTTT
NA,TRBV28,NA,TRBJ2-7,CASSLLGGGRSEQYF,TGTGCCAGCAGTTTACTTGGGGGGGGGCGATCTGAGCAGTACTTC
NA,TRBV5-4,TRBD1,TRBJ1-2,CASSLVGDRDYGYTF,TGTGCCAGCAGCTTGGTTGGGGACAGGGACTATGGCTACACCTTC
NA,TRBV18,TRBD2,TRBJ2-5,CASSPRPSGGTFQETQYF,TGTGCCAGCTCACCCCGACCTAGCGGGGGCACGTTTCAAGAGACCCAGTACTTC
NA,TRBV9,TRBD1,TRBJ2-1,CASSPSGQGVGEQFF,TGTGCCAGCAGCCCCTCGGGACAGGGGGTGGGTGAGCAGTTCTTC
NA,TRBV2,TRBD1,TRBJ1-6,CASSLRQGNSPLHF,TGTGCCAGCAGTTTGCGACAGGGAAATTCACCCCTCCACTTT
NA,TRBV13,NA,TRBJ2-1,CASSPLDGVSSSYNEQFF,TGTGCCAGCAGCCCACTAGACGGGGTTTCGAGCTCCTACAATGAGCAGTTCTTC
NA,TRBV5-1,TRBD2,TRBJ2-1,CASSLSPGLAGGEQFF,TGCGCCAGCAGCCTTTCTCCGGGACTAGCGGGAGGTGAGCAGTTCTTC
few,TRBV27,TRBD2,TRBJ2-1,CASSPGTSGVHSYNEQFF,TGTGCCAGCAGTCCGGGGACTAGCGGGGTACATTCCTACAATGAGCAGTTCTTC
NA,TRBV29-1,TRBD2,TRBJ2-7,CSVLTGTIHEQYF,TGCAGCGTTCTGACCGGGACTATCCACGAGCAGTACTTC
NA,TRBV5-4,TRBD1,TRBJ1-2,CASSTDRSNNYFGYTF,TGTGCCAGCAGCACGGACAGGTCTAATAACTATTTTGGCTACACCTTC
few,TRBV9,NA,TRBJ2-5,CASSVDGIAETQYF,TGTGCCAGCAGCGTAGATGGGATAGCGGAGACCCAGTACTTC
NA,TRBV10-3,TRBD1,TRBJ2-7,CAISELTGQGAYEQYF,TGTGCCATCAGTGAGCTTACGGGACAGGGGGCCTACGAGCAGTACTTC
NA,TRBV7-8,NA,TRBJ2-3,CASSLGPGKTDTQYF,TGTGCCAGCAGCTTAGGACCGGGGAAGACAGATACGCAGTATTTT
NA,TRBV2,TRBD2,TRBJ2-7,CAMGLTGHEQYF,TGTGCCATGGGACTAACCGGACACGAGCAGTACTTC
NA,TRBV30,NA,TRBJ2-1,CAWSVLFGVDNEQFF,TGTGCCTGGAGTGTACTATTCGGGGTTGACAATGAGCAGTTCTTC
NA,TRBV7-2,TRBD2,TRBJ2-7,CASSRRLATYEQYF,TGTGCCAGCAGCAGGCGACTAGCCACCTACGAGCAGTACTTC
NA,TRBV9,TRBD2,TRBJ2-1,CASSPSGRPAAYNEQFF,TGTGCCAGCAGCCCCAGCGGGAGGCCCGCGGCCTACAATGAGCAGTTCTTC
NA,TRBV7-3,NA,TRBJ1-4,CASSLWYTAGEKLFF,TGTGCCAGCAGCTTATGGTACACGGCAGGTGAAAAACTGTTTTTT
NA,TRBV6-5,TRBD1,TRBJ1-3,CASTTGDSGNTIYF,TGTGCCAGCACGACAGGGGACTCTGGAAACACCATATATTTT
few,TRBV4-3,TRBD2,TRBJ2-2,CASSQDGRATGELFF,TGCGCCAGCAGCCAGGACGGGAGGGCCACCGGGGAGCTGTTTTTT
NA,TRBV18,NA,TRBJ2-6,CASSPPRAGANVLTF,TGTGCCAGCTCACCCCCCAGGGCTGGGGCCAACGTCCTGACTTTC
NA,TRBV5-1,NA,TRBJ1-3,CASSPGIISGNTIYF,TGCGCCAGCAGCCCAGGAATAATCTCTGGAAACACCATATATTTT
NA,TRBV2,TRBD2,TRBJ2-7,CASGTSGTGEQYF,TGTGCCAGCGGGACTAGCGGGACGGGCGAGCAGTACTTC
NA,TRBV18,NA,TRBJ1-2,CASSPGGNYGYTF,TGTGCCAGCTCACCGGGAGGGAACTATGGCTACACCTTC
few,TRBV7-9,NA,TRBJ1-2,CASSLRENYTF,TGTGCCAGCAGCCTCCGGGAAAACTACACCTTC
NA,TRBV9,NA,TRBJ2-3,CASSVDSGGTDTQYF,TGTGCCAGCAGCGTAGATAGCGGCGGCACAGATACGCAGTATTTT
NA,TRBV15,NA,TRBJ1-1,CATSRDLENLMNTEAFF,TGTGCCACCAGCAGAGATCTGGAGAACCTGATGAACACTGAAGCTTTCTTT
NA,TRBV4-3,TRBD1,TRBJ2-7,CASSQGGQGAYEQYF,TGCGCCAGCAGCCAAGGGGGACAGGGGGCCTACGAGCAGTACTTC